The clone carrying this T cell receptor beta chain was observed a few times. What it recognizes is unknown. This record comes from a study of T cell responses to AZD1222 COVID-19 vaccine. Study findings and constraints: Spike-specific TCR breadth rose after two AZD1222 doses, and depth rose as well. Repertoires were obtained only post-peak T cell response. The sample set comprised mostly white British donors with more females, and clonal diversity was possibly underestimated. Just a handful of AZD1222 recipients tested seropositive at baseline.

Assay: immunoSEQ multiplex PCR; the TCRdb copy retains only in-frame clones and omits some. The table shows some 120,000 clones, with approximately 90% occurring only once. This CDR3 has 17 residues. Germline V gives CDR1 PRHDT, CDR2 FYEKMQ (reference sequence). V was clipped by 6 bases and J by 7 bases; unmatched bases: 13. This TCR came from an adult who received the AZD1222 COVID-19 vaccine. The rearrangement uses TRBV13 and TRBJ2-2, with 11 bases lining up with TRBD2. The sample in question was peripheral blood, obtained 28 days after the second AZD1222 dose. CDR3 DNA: TGTGCCAGCAGTTCGAGACTAGCGGGGACCGGGGGCGGGGAGCTGTTTTTT. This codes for CASSSRLAGTGGGELFF.